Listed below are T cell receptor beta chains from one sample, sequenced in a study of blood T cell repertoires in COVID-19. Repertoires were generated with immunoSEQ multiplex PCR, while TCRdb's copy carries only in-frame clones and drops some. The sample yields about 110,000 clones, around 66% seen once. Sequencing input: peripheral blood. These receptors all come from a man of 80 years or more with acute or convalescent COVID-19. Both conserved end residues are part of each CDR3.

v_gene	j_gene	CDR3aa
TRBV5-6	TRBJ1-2	CASSQDRNYGYTF
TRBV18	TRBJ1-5	CASSPPGSNQPQHF
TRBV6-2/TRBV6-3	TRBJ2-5	CASSTPEGAGETQYF
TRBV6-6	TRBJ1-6	CASSYGSDREVF
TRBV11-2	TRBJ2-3	CASSPLAEVTDTQYF
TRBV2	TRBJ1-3	CASRTDRGSGNTIYF
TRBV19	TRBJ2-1	CASSIGTSGKQFF
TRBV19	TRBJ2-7	CASSIGGTSGFYEQYF
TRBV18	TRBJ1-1	CASSPRTGGQHTEAFF
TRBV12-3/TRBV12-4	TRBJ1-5	CASTLIGGPQHF
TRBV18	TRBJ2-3	CASSPGRFGTDTQYF
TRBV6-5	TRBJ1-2	CASSYTRQNYGYTF
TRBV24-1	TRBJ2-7	CATSGPGSSYEQYF
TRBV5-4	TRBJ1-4	CASSLRGPDEKLFF
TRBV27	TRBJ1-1	CASSLYGGKDTEAFF
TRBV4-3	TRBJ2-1	CASSRLAGGEQFF
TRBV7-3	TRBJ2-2	CASSFQTGELFF
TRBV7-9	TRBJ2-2	CASSYGLGGAGELFF
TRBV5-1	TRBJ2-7	CASSLEQGSYEQYF
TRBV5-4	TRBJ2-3	CASSLAEATDTQYF
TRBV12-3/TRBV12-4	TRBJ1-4	CASSPRGEKLFF
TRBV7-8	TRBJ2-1	CASSGTSGIFSGNEQFF
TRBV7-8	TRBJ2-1	CASSLAYEGRGQGAYNEQFF
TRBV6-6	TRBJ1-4	CASSYSGQGNEKLFF
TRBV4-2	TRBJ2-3	CASSQAKNTDTQYF
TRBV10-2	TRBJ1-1	CASKENQGLNTEAFF
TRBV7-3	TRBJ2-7	CASRGLAGVRSAYEQYF
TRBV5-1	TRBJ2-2	CASSPSTPNTGELFF
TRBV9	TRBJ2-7	CASSAFPGQGGYEQYF
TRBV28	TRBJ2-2	CASKALTGELFF
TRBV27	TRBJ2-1	CASSFQGARQFF
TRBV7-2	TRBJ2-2	CASSPASGGTGELFF
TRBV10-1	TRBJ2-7	CASSERGAVENSSYEQYF
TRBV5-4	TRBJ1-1	CASSLPPGVNTEAFF
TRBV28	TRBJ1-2	CASIVGSWTDKRNYGYTF
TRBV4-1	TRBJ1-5	CASSQDRASYHQPQHF
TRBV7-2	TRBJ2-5	CASSFRGGETQYF
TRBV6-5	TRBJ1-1	CAIDPYGLLNTEAFF
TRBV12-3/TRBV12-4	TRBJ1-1	CASSLGHTEAFF
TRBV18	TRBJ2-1	CASSLLQGDGNEQFF
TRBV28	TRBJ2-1	CASSPGWTSGKTEQFF
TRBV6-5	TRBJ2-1	CASNRLADINEQFF
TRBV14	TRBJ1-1	CASSQEFKGVTEAFF
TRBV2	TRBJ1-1	CASSGGTGRMDTEAFF
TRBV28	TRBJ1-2	CASSLTGGSGYTF
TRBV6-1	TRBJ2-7	CASTGQGQSYEQYF
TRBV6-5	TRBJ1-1	CASRIELFAYEAFF
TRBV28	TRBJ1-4	CASRRGGANEKLFF
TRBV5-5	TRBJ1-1	CASSLGSSNTEAFF
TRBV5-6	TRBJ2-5	CASSFVAGETQYF
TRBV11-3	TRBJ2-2	CASSPESAGGAGELFF
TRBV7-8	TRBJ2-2	CASSTQGFNTGELFF
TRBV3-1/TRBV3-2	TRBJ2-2	CASSPNAGELFF
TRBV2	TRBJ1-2	CASESGVWGYTF